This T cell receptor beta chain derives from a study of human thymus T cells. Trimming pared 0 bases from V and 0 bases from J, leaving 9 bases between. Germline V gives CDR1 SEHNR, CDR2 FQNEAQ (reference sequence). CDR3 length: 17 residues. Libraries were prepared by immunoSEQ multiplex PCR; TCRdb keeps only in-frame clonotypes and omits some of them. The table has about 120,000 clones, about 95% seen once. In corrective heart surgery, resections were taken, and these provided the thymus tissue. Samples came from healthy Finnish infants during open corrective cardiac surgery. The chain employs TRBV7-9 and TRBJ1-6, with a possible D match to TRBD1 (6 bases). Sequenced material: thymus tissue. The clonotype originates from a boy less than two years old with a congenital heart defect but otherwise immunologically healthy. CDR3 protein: CASSLADSSSYNSPLHF. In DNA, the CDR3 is TGTGCCAGCAGCTTAGCGGACAGTAGCTCCTATAATTCACCCCTCCACTTT. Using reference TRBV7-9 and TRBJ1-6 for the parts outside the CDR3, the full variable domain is DTGVSQNPRHKITKRGQNVTFRCDPISEHNRLYWYRQTLGQGPEFLTYFQNEAQLEKSRLLSDRFSAERPKGSFSTLEIQRTEQGDSAMYLCASSLADSSSYNSPLHFGNGTRLTVT.